Listed here are 24 T cell receptor beta chains from one sample, sequenced in a study of radiation and T cells in renal cell carcinoma. Time point described: baseline pretreatment blood. Treatment meaning: 15 Gy SBRT to primary tumor, nephrectomy 4 weeks later. Only in-frame clones appear in the TCRdb table, and some are missing; sequencing was by immunoSEQ multiplex PCR. The data show about 95,000 clones, roughly 90% seen once. Sequenced here: blood, sampled from a patient whose treatment included radiotherapy and nephrectomy. The receptor set was obtained from a man over 45 with renal cell carcinoma.

This rearrangement joins TRBV7-2 to TRBJ1-4; the D gene is possibly TRBD1 (6 bases). Trimming pared 1 base from V and 4 bases from J, leaving 13 bases between. The CDR3 is 16 amino acids. CDR1 SGHTA and CDR2 FQGNSA come from the germline V gene. CDR3 DNA sequence: TGTGCCAGCAGCTTAGTCGGAGGGACAATTAATGAAAAACTGTTTTTT. It encodes CASSLVGGTINEKLFF.

The rearrangement uses TRBV19 and TRBJ2-7; 7 bases align to TRBD1. The CDR3 sequence is 14 residues long. Germline V CDR1 and CDR2: LNHDA, SQIVND (reference sequence). With V trimmed by 5 bases and J by 1 base, 5 bases remained unmatched. The DNA for the CDR3 is TGTGCCAGTAGTTACCGGGGACAGTCCTACGAGCAGTACTTC. It encodes CASSYRGQSYEQYF.

The V call is TRBV9, the J call TRBJ2-5; 8 bases agree with TRBD2. Germline CDR1 SGDLS, CDR2 YYNGEE. The CDR3 spans 15 residues. J lost 5 bases, V lost 4 bases, and 10 bases had no gene match. The CDR3 sequence is CASSPRAGVGETQYF. The DNA of the CDR3 is TGTGCCAGCAGCCCTCGAGCGGGAGTGGGGGAGACCCAGTACTTC. Using reference TRBV9 and TRBJ2-5 for the parts outside the CDR3, the full variable domain is DSGVTQTPKHLITATGQRVTLRCSPRSGDLSVYWYQQSLDQGLQFLIQYYNGEERAKGNILERFSAQQFPDLHSELNLSSLELGDSALYFCASSPRAGVGETQYFGPGTRLLVL.

This chain links TRBV5-1 with TRBJ2-1; 9 bases fit TRBD2. The trim removed 4 bases at V and 4 bases at J, leaving 9 bases unmatched. This CDR3 spans 16 amino acids. Germline assignment: CDR1 SGHRS and CDR2 YFSETQ. The CDR3 is CASSAGGGGEYNEQFF. The CDR3, as DNA: TGCGCCAGCAGCGCGGGCGGCGGGGGGGAATACAATGAGCAGTTCTTC. The full variable domain, completed using reference TRBV5-1 and TRBJ2-1, is KAGVTQTPRYLIKTRGQQVTLSCSPISGHRSVSWYQQTPGQGLQFLFEYFSETQRNKGNFPGRFSGRQFSNSRSEMNVSTLELGDSALYLCASSAGGGGEYNEQFFGPGTRLTVL.

The count of this clone is one. The V and J genes are TRBV14 and TRBJ2-1, with unresolved D. Germline CDR1 and CDR2: SGHDN and FVKESK. Between the trimmed V and J ends, which lost 1 base and 7 bases, there was a span of 8 bases. CDR3 length: 13 amino acids. CDR3 protein: CASSQVVGNEQFF. The CDR3 DNA reads as TGTGCCAGCAGCCAAGTAGTAGGGAATGAGCAGTTCTTC. The entire variable domain, with the rest obtained from reference TRBV14 and TRBJ2-1, is as follows: EAGVTQFPSHSVIEKGQTVTLRCDPISGHDNLYWYRRVMGKEIKFLLHFVKESKQDESGMPNNRFLAERTGGTYSTLKVQPAELEDSGVYFCASSQVVGNEQFFGPGTRLTVL.

The chain is built from TRBV5-1 and TRBJ2-7, with 7 bases lining up with TRBD1. After removal of 0 bases from V and 5 bases from J, the junction contained 5 bases not matched to a gene. The CDR3 is 14 amino acids. Germline CDR1 reads SGHRS; CDR2 reads YFSETQ. The CDR3 region is CASSLGQGDNEQYF. The CDR3, as DNA: TGCGCCAGCAGCTTGGGTCAGGGGGACAACGAGCAGTACTTC.

This chain links TRBV7-2 with TRBJ2-3; D possibly corresponds to TRBD2 (6 bases). The CDR3 sequence is 15 residues long. The V end lost 1 base, the J end lost 2 bases, and 10 bases lay between the germline ends. Germline values: CDR1 SGHTA, CDR2 FQGNSA. The CDR3 reads CASSLVAGYTDTQYF. CDR3 bases: TGTGCCAGCAGCTTAGTGGCGGGGTACACAGATACGCAGTATTTT.

This clone was recorded a few times. The chain recombines TRBV27 with TRBJ1-4; D unresolved. V was pared by 5 bases and J by 0 bases, with 10 bases between. Germline CDR1 reads MNHEY; CDR2 reads SMNVEV (reference sequence). The CDR3 totals 15 residues. CDR3 sequence (DNA): TGTGCCAGCAGTACCGTCGTGGCAACTAATGAAAAACTGTTTTTT. Its translation: CASSTVVATNEKLFF.

V usage is TRBV19 and J usage is TRBJ1-5; D not resolved. V was shortened by 1 base and J by 6 bases, with 1 base between the two germline ends. This CDR3 has 11 amino acids. The germline CDR1 and CDR2 sequences are LNHDA and SQIVND (reference sequence). The DNA for the CDR3 is TGTGCCAGTAGTATAGGTCAGCCCCAGCATTTT. The encoded protein is CASSIGQPQHF.

Of note for this clone: One junction end disagrees with the germline gene, perhaps due to a read error. The chain has TRBV7-7 and TRBJ2-2; TRBD1 agrees at 7 bases. Per germline, CDR1 SSHAT and CDR2 FNYEAQ (reference sequence). The CDR3 has 14 amino acids. The CDR3 DNA follows: TGTGCTAGCAGCTTAGCAGGGGGCACCGGGGAGCTGTTTTTT. This encodes CASSLAGGTGELFF.

V gene TRBV28 combines with J gene TRBJ1-5; D is possibly TRBD1 (5 bases). Germline V CDR1 and CDR2: MDHEN, SYDVKM. The V end lost 5 bases, the J end lost 6 bases, and 17 bases lay between the germline ends. The length of the CDR3 is 15 residues. CDR3 residues: CASSPHRQPFQPQHF. For the CDR3, the DNA is TGTGCCAGCAGTCCGCACAGGCAGCCTTTTCAGCCCCAGCATTTT.

This clone has only one observation. The V call is TRBV4-2, the J call TRBJ2-3, with 9 positions matching TRBD2. The length of the CDR3 is 15 residues. V lost 5 bases and J lost 6; bases outside the gene matches: 9. The germline V gene has CDR1 LGHNA and CDR2 YNFKEQ. CDR3 sequence (DNA): TGTGCCAGCAGCGGGGGCGGGGGGGCACCCGATACGCAGTATTTT. This gives the protein CASSGGGGAPDTQYF.

The chain uses TRBV5-1 and TRBJ1-2; D is ambiguous. Per germline, CDR1 SGHRS and CDR2 YFSETQ. The V end lost 0 bases, the J end lost 8 bases, and 14 bases lay between the germline ends. CDR3 length: 14 residues. CDR3 in DNA: TGCGCCAGCAGCTTGGAAGGCAGTTCACTGGGCTACACCTTC. It codes for CASSLEGSSLGYTF.

The chain links TRBV9 to TRBJ2-2; D gene unclear. The germline gives CDR1 SGDLS, CDR2 YYNGEE. With 0 bases removed from V and 0 bases from J, the gap between germline ends came to 12 bases. The CDR3 is 17 residues long. The chain's CDR3 is CASSVESNLANTGELFF. CDR3 bases: TGTGCCAGCAGCGTAGAGAGCAACCTAGCGAACACCGGGGAGCTGTTTTTT. The variable domain in full, with the rest retrieved from reference TRBV9 and TRBJ2-2, is DSGVTQTPKHLITATGQRVTLRCSPRSGDLSVYWYQQSLDQGLQFLIQYYNGEERAKGNILERFSAQQFPDLHSELNLSSLELGDSALYFCASSVESNLANTGELFFGEGSRLTVL.

The chain recombines TRBV9 with TRBJ2-1; the D call may be TRBD1 or TRBD2 (5 bases each). The germline gives CDR1 SGDLS, CDR2 YYNGEE. The ends were cut back, 0 bases at V and 0 bases at J, with 10 bases in the middle. CDR3 length equals 16 residues. CDR3 sequence: CASSVVGASSYNEQFF. CDR3 bases: TGTGCCAGCAGCGTAGTCGGGGCAAGCTCCTACAATGAGCAGTTCTTC.

The genes are TRBV30 and TRBJ1-3; no reliable D call. This CDR3 region has 14 residues. V was cut by 7 bases and J by 4 bases, with 17 bases left in between. Germline V CDR1 and CDR2: GTSNPN, SVGIG (reference sequence). The CDR3 protein is CAYRPSVYGNTIYF. CDR3 DNA sequence: TGTGCCTACCGACCGTCGGTCTACGGAAACACCATATATTTT.

This clone showed up just once. The rearrangement joins TRBV27 to TRBJ2-2; unclear D gene. Trimming removed 5 bases at V and 3 bases at J, with 10 bases between. The V gene's germline CDR1 is MNHEY and CDR2 SMNVEV (reference sequence). The CDR3 totals 14 residues. CDR3 in DNA: TGTGCCAGCAGTCGACTGTCATACACCGGGGAGCTGTTTTTT. Its translation: CASSRLSYTGELFF.

The chain combines TRBV10-3 with TRBJ1-1, with 7 bases identical to TRBD1. V shed 4 bases and J 5 bases; nucleotides not matched to a gene: 7. The CDR3 is 14 residues long. The germline CDR1 and CDR2 sequences are ENHRY and SYGVKD. This CDR3 reads CAISGLGGGTEAFF. The CDR3 DNA reads TGTGCCATCAGTGGTCTAGGGGGCGGGACTGAAGCTTTCTTT.

The J gene is TRBJ1-6, the V gene TRBV4-1, with 7 bases identical to TRBD1. CDR3 length: 13 amino acids. V gave up 5 bases and J gave up 10 bases; unmatched junction bases: 5. CDR1 is MGHRA, CDR2 YSYEKL, per germline. The CDR3 bases are TGCGCCAGCAGCAACGGGACAGCGTCACCCCTCCACTTT. As protein: CASSNGTASPLHF.

The CDR3 bases are TGTGCCAGCAGTTTTATGGGGGCAAGTAACACTGAAGCTTTCTTT. Amino acid sequence: CASSFMGASNTEAFF. The V gene is TRBV28, the J gene TRBJ1-1; D is perhaps TRBD1 (6 bases). The CDR3 is 15 amino acids. V lost 3 bases and J 2 bases, leaving 13 bases between the germline ends. CDR1 and CDR2 from the germline V gene are MDHEN and SYDVKM.

This clone was detected once. The CDR3 sequence: CASSQDSSSYNEQFF. In DNA, the CDR3 is TGTGCCAGTAGTCAGGACTCCAGCTCCTACAATGAGCAGTTCTTC. The chain joins TRBV19 to TRBJ2-1; perhaps TRBD2 as D (5 bases). The germline gives CDR1 LNHDA, CDR2 SQIVND (reference sequence). The V end was cut by 5 bases, the J end by 0 bases, with 11 bases between. The CDR3 has 15 amino acids.

This clone is medium-sized. This chain connects TRBV6-5 to TRBJ1-6; tentative D call: TRBD1 (6 bases). Germline CDR1 MNHEY, CDR2 SVGAGI. The V gene lost 1 base and the J gene lost 4 bases, with 11 bases spanning the gap. The CDR3 is 16 amino acids. The CDR3 nucleotides read TGTGCCAGCAGTTACTGGACAGTGAAATATAATTCACCCCTCCACTTT. It translates to CASSYWTVKYNSPLHF.

This clone was detected a few times. This chain links TRBV6-1 with TRBJ2-3, with D maybe TRBD2 (5 bases). Trimming stripped 5 bases from V and 3 bases from J, with 9 bases between. This CDR3 region has 13 residues. Germline V CDR1 and CDR2: MNHNS, SASEGT. In DNA form, the CDR3 reads TGTGCCAGCAGTTCCTGGAGGACAGATACGCAGTATTTT. Translated, it gives CASSSWRTDTQYF.

The chain uses TRBV7-2 and TRBJ1-6, with D maybe TRBD1 (5 bases). Germline assignment: CDR1 SGHTA and CDR2 FQGNSA. Trimming cost V 5 bases and J 1 base, with 12 bases left between them. CDR3 size: 16 residues. The CDR3 DNA follows: TGTGCCAGCAGCGCCGACAGTGGGTCCTATAATTCACCCCTCCACTTT. Residues: CASSADSGSYNSPLHF.